This record looks at one T cell receptor beta chain sequence and its context. Its binding antigen is unknown. No base-level quality is on record; no much larger clone is a single base apart. To estimate absolute template abundance from read counts, synthetic TCR analog templates were spiked into each PCR. TCRbeta CDR3 regions were amplified from genomic DNA with bias-controlled V and J gene primers using the immunoSEQ assay. Sequencing of rearranged TCRbeta segments was done at approximately 20X coverage. As for the authors' bioinformatics: Clustering was used to correct sequencing errors, and CDR3s were annotated against IMGT to assign V, D and J genes. Out-of-frame and stop-codon sequences were excluded, and only productive TCRbeta rearrangements were used in downstream analyses. Clonality was computed as one minus Shannon entropy normalized by the log of the number of unique productive sequences. Fisher's exact test with Benjamini-Hochberg correction, using a cutoff of adjusted p below 0.01, was how clones that differed between time points or between blood and tumor were identified. TCRdb retrieved this table from immuneACCESS and kept in-frame rearrangements only. Not all clones are present; in checked studies, unresolved V genes account for under half, and no reason is known for the remainder. That table gives V, J and clone size, and the DNA gave D and trimming. Across this sample there are under 50,000 clones, with approximately 90% seen only once. About 11% of the sample comes from the top ten.

The sample's time point label, decoded: pretreatment peripheral blood. A total of some 30 patients with locally advanced or metastatic urothelial carcinoma, treated at Memorial Sloan Kettering on a trial protocol, made up the cohort. Peripheral blood mononuclear cells were collected pretreatment and during treatment, with between 1 and 8 total time points obtained per patient. The Qiagen DNeasy Blood extraction kit was used to purify genomic DNA from total PBMCs and tumor samples. Collected pretreatment and during treatment, PBMCs were isolated and stored as previously described. This sample stems from a study of PD-L1 blockade in urothelial cancer (dated by TCRdb to the late 2010s). Study-wide context: Therapy was started in 2014 for all patients, and atezolizumab 1,200 mg was administered intravenously every 3 weeks. Pretreatment tumor samples, along with matched peripheral blood serially collected before and after atezolizumab treatment, were subjected to TCR sequencing. Some 30 patients had pretreatment blood TCR-seq, roughly 25 had at least one posttreatment blood collection, and roughly 25 had tumor TCR-seq. Blood samples gave median yields of about 150,000 T cells and 82,636 unique TCRs, along with a median clonality of about 0.084. Blood samples were analyzed at 3 weeks after treatment start (second dose) and at 6 weeks after treatment start. An ECOG performance status of 0 or 1 was recorded for the patients, and 0 to 3 prior chemotherapy regimens had been received by the patients. Somatic, immune and clinical correlates of response to PD-L1 blockade with atezolizumab in urothelial cancer were the focus of an exploratory multi-omic analysis. Progression-free survival longer than 6 months counted as durable clinical benefit, and TCR features were additionally tested against both progression-free and overall survival. Under 10 patients reached durable clinical benefit, while fewer than 25 patients did not. About 90% of the roughly 29 patients were males with bladder-origin urothelial cancer, and about 60% of the 29 reported a prior smoking history. Whole exome sequencing and RNA sequencing of pretreatment tumors were performed alongside TCR sequencing in the same patients.

Overall results and qualifications from the work: Small sample size (n ≈ 29) and many exploratory analyses mean the results are intended to be hypothesis-generating. A pretreatment peripheral blood TCR clonality below the median was linked to improved progression-free and overall survival. Greater expansion of tumor-associated TCR clones in peripheral blood 3 weeks after the start of treatment was observed in patients with durable benefit (n ≈ 20, p = 0.022).

From cysteine to phenylalanine, the CDR3 is 12 amino acids long. CDR3 DNA is the only sequence kept; it has 36 bases, read in frame from the first base. The germline ends are 10 bases apart after V is trimmed by 5 bases and J by 4 bases. Based on the germline V gene, the CDR1 and CDR2 sequences are SGHRS and YFSETQ. Sequenced here: PBMCs, sampled around atezolizumab (anti-PD-L1) treatment. The chain uses TRBV5-1 and TRBJ2-7; tentative D gene TRBD2, with 6 bases matching. The TCR originated in a woman aged 55-69 years with urothelial cancer. The nucleotide sequence is TGCGCCAGCAGGGGGGACTTATACGAGCAGTACTTC. It is translated as CASRGDLYEQYF.